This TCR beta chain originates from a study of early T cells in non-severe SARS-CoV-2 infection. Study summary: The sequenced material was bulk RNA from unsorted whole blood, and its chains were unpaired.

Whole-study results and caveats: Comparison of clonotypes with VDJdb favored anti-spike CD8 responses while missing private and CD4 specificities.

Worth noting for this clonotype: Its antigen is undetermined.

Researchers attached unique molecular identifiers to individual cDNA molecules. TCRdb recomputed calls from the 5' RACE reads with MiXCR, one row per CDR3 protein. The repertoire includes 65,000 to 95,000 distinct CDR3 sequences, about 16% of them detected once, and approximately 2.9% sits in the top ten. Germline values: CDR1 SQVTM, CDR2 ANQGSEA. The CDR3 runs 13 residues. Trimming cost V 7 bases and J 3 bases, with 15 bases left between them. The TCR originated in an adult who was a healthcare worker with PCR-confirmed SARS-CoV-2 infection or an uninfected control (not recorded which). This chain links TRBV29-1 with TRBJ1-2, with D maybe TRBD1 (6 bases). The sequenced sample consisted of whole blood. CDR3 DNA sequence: TGCAGCGGGGCTACAGGGACGGACTATGGCTACACCTTC. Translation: CSGATGTDYGYTF.